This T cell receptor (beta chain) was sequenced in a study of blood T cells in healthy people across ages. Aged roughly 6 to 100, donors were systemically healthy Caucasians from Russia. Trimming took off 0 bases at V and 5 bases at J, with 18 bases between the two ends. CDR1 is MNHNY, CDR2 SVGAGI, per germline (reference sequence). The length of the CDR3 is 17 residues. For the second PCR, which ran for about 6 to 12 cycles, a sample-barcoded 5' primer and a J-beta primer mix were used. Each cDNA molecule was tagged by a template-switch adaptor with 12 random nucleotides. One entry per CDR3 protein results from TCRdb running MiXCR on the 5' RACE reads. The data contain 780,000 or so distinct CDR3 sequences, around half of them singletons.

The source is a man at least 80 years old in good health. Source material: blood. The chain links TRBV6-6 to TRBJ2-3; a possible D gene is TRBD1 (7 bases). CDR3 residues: CASSYSTGIGGQDTQYF. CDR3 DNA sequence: TGTGCCAGCAGTTACTCGACAGGGATTGGGGGGCAAGATACGCAGTATTTT.